The clone carrying this TCR beta chain was recorded at least ten times. The antigen remains unidentified. This library used approximately 370 ng RNA and molecular barcoded adaptors spanning alpha/delta and beta/gamma chains. MiXCR, run by TCRdb on the reads, gives a single entry per CDR3 protein. The sample yields tens of thousands of distinct CDR3 sequences, over 9.5% seen once. This CDR3 has 14 residues. After removal of 6 bases from V and 8 bases from J, the junction contained 7 bases not matched to a gene. Looked up from germline, CDR1 is SNHLY and CDR2 is FYNNEI. The record originates from a study of read filtering for tumor transcriptome and immune sequencing. Study summary: Whole-transcriptome libraries were prepared after DNase treatment.

Notes on the study in general: IR-seq captured clonotypes deeper and more reliably than RNA-seq.

The sample consisted of a population of CD138-negative cells sorted from bone marrow. This chain links TRBV2 with TRBJ1-2; 12 nucleotides agree with TRBD1. This receptor was obtained from a donor aged 40 or over with multiple myeloma. CDR3 nucleotides: TGTGCCAGCAGGACCGGGACAGGGGGCGAAGGCTACACCTTC. Protein sequence: CASRTGTGGEGYTF.